The clone carrying this T cell receptor beta chain was seen a handful of times. What it binds is not known. The sample is drawn from a study of T-cell reconstitution after alpha-beta-depleted transplantation in children. Study observations and caveats: It was newly produced T cells that mostly accounted for T-cell counts and diversity one year after transplant. Reportedly, roughly two months post-transplant, alpha-beta T cells arose from several hundred expanded graft clones. TCRbeta diversity was high at day 60 in some patients (a result of surviving recipient T cells and thymic progenitors).

The CDR3 length is 16 residues. Germline V gene lookup returns CDR1 SNHLY and CDR2 FYNNEI. Deletions cut 0 bases from V and 2 bases from J, with 11 bases between. For TCRbeta, the library was prepared with unique molecular identifiers. One entry per CDR3 protein results from TCRdb running MiXCR on the PCR reads. Here the sample spans about 610,000 distinct CDR3 sequences, roughly 30% being singletons. The rearrangement links TRBV2 to TRBJ2-1, with a tentative D call TRBD2 (5 bases). The sequence derives from a boy under three years old with Wiskott-Aldrich syndrome, due to receive a stem cell transplant. The starting material was PBMCs, obtained before TCRalphabeta/CD19-depleted stem cell transplant. CDR3 in DNA: TGTGCCAGCAGTGAAGCTGGCCTAGCCGCCTACAATGAGCAGTTCTTC. Translating gives CASSEAGLAAYNEQFF.